This is a list of T cell receptor beta chains from one sample in a study of blood T cell repertoires in COVID-19. Produced via immunoSEQ multiplex PCR; TCRdb's table is partial and in-frame only. The sample has 350,000 to 450,000 clones, over 75% seen once. Material: PBMCs or T cells enriched from blood (not recorded which). The receptors here all came from a man in his thirties or forties who had recovered from COVID-19. Both conserved end residues are trimmed from each CDR3.

V	CDR3
TRBV10-2	ASSESGTGQPQH
TRBV28	ASSFLWTGKGETQY
TRBV6-5	ASSSRQGASNQPQH
TRBV6-5	ASSYSRDSPLH
TRBV18	ASSLLTGTGSSGANVLT
TRBV27	ASILGQGSLNSNQPQH
TRBV5-4	ASSLGGTSGTVQY
TRBV5-6	ASSSRQDIYGYT
TRBV5-1	ASSWIGQGADEQY
TRBV28	ASSLRSGRGRQPQH
TRBV27	ASRGLAGVLGANVLT
TRBV6-5	ASSSSGSGRNEQF
TRBV27	ASSERFGYTQY
TRBV5-1	ASSLGSRANIQY
TRBV28	ATATGGVGSEAF
TRBV2	ASSARTGQVGTQY
TRBV5-6	ASSFLTSGELF
TRBV5-1	ASSLEAGQRYEQY
TRBV28	ASSRRDFDTDTQY
TRBV5-6	ASSLGGGGDTGELF
TRBV7-2	ASSLAGAGRERAF
TRBV2	ASSLAGGETQY
TRBV18	ASSSTNEKLF
TRBV15	ATSSRAYNSPLH
TRBV5-4	ASRDQGQETQY